A selection of T cell receptor beta chains follows, all from one sample in a study of blood T cell repertoires in COVID-19. Generated by immunoSEQ multiplex PCR, the TCRdb table keeps only in-frame clones and is missing some. The table includes about 110,000 clones, around 84% detected once. What was sequenced was peripheral blood. These receptors were obtained from an elderly woman with active or convalescent COVID-19. The CDR3 runs from the conserved cysteine through the conserved F or W. The D gene is left open where the match is weak. Size tells how often a clone was seen (once, few, many) or the class of an expanded clone, and some rows leave it out.

V gene,J gene,CDR3 length,clone size,D gene,CDR3 protein,CDR3 DNA
TRBV7-2,TRBJ1-5,14,.,.,CASSFTGLNQPQHF,TGTGCCAGCAGCTTCACAGGGCTCAATCAGCCCCAGCATTTT
TRBV7-2,TRBJ2-5,13,.,TRBD2,CASSFAGAETQYF,TGTGCCAGCAGCTTCGCGGGAGCAGAGACCCAGTACTTC
TRBV13,TRBJ2-7,15,.,.,CASSPSSARSYEQYF,TGTGCCAGCAGCCCCTCTAGCGCTAGGTCTTACGAGCAGTACTTC
TRBV2,TRBJ1-2,14,.,.,CASIPRQGQYGYTF,TGTGCCAGCATTCCCCGGCAGGGGCAATATGGCTACACCTTC
TRBV7-9,TRBJ2-7,15,few,.,CASSLAGRTHGGQYF,TGTGCCAGCAGCTTAGCAGGACGGACTCACGGGGGGCAGTACTTC
TRBV24-1,TRBJ1-2,13,once,.,CATSVSENYGYTF,TGTGCCACCAGTGTTAGTGAGAACTATGGCTACACCTTC
TRBV29-1,TRBJ2-3,15,.,TRBD2,CSVGLLAGGTDTQYF,TGCAGCGTTGGTTTACTAGCGGGAGGTACAGATACGCAGTATTTT
TRBV3-1/TRBV3-2,TRBJ1-6,17,.,.,CASSQESLRGKNSPLHF,TGTGCCAGCAGCCAAGAATCTCTCCGCGGAAAAAATTCACCCCTCCACTTT
TRBV5-4,TRBJ1-1,18,.,TRBD1,CASSLSDRGTSMNTEAFF,TGTGCCAGCAGCTTGTCGGACAGGGGTACCTCCATGAACACTGAAGCTTTCTTT
TRBV12-3/TRBV12-4,TRBJ2-1,12,.,.,CASSSPGNEQFF,TGTGCCAGCAGTTCCCCCGGCAATGAGCAGTTCTTC
TRBV9,TRBJ2-1,11,.,.,CASSHPGEQFF,TGTGCCAGCAGCCACCCCGGGGAGCAGTTCTTC
TRBV28,TRBJ1-4,15,once,.,CASREPGSYNEKLFF,TGTGCCAGCAGGGAGCCGGGGAGTTATAATGAAAAACTGTTTTTT
TRBV5-6,TRBJ2-5,13,few,.,CASSLAEVETQYF,TGTGCCAGCAGCTTGGCCGAGGTAGAGACCCAGTACTTC
TRBV28,TRBJ2-5,17,.,TRBD1,CAAPPEDRDPIQETQYF,TGTGCCGCCCCACCCGAAGACAGGGACCCTATACAAGAGACCCAGTACTTC
TRBV7-8,TRBJ1-1,16,.,TRBD1,CASSLTEQGLGTEAFF,TGTGCCAGCAGCTTAACAGAACAGGGGCTGGGGACTGAAGCTTTCTTT
TRBV20-1,TRBJ1-4,13,few,.,CSASTLNREKLFF,TGCAGTGCTAGTACTCTAAATCGGGAAAAACTGTTTTTT
TRBV3-1/TRBV3-2,TRBJ1-6,14,few,TRBD1,CASSQDYRGSPLHF,TGTGCCAGCAGCCAAGATTACAGGGGTTCACCCCTCCACTTT
TRBV14,TRBJ2-7,14,.,TRBD2,CASSREAGGYEQYF,TGTGCCAGCAGCCGAGAAGCGGGGGGCTACGAGCAGTACTTC
TRBV12-3/TRBV12-4,TRBJ1-2,13,.,.,CASRRTVTGGYTF,TGTGCCAGCAGACGGACAGTGACGGGTGGCTACACCTTC
TRBV5-1,TRBJ2-3,15,.,.,CASSSGHSSPDTQYF,TGCGCCAGCAGCTCGGGACATAGCTCCCCAGATACGCAGTATTTT
TRBV29-1,TRBJ2-1,17,.,TRBD2,CSVSNPRLAGVYNEQFF,TGCAGCGTTTCAAACCCAAGGCTAGCGGGAGTTTACAATGAGCAGTTCTTC
TRBV9,TRBJ2-5,12,.,.,CASSASQETQYF,TGTGCCAGCAGCGCATCCCAAGAGACCCAGTACTTC
TRBV15,TRBJ1-5,17,.,.,CATSRDNRALPNQPQHF,TGTGCCACCAGCAGAGATAACAGAGCTCTCCCAAATCAGCCCCAGCATTTT
TRBV5-1,TRBJ2-7,14,.,.,CASSLRTETYEQYF,TGCGCCAGCAGCTTGAGGACAGAAACCTACGAGCAGTACTTC
TRBV24-1,TRBJ2-2,18,.,TRBD2,CATSGGLAGGPGTGELFF,TGTGCCACCAGTGGAGGACTAGCGGGAGGGCCTGGCACCGGGGAGCTGTTTTTT
TRBV18,TRBJ2-3,17,.,TRBD2,CASSPRGTSGRTDTQYF,TGTGCCAGCTCACCGAGAGGGACTAGCGGCCGCACAGATACGCAGTATTTT
TRBV10-3,TRBJ2-4,17,once,.,CAISDLAHGGAKNIQYF,TGTGCCATCAGTGATTTGGCTCACGGAGGGGCCAAAAACATTCAGTACTTC
TRBV18,TRBJ1-1,14,.,.,CASSPSGGLIEAFF,TGTGCCAGCTCACCTAGCGGGGGATTGATTGAAGCTTTCTTT
TRBV5-1,TRBJ2-4,15,.,TRBD1,CASSLAGTGRNIQYF,TGCGCCAGCAGCTTGGCGGGGACAGGGAGAAACATTCAGTACTTC
TRBV3-1/TRBV3-2,TRBJ2-5,14,.,.,CASSPQRAQKTQYF,TGTGCCAGCAGCCCGCAGAGGGCTCAAAAGACCCAGTACTTC
TRBV21-1,TRBJ1-3,17,.,.,CASSTVGTGNSGNTIYF,.
TRBV3-1/TRBV3-2,TRBJ2-6,19,.,.,CASSQDLGTASSGANVLTF,TGTGCCAGCAGCCAAGATCTGGGGACTGCCAGCTCTGGGGCCAACGTCCTGACTTTC
TRBV7-3,TRBJ2-3,15,.,TRBD2,CASSPRGGRADTQYF,TGTGCCAGCAGCCCAAGAGGCGGGAGAGCAGATACGCAGTATTTT
TRBV7-3,TRBJ2-5,13,.,.,CASSLTGSETQYF,TGTGCCAGCAGCCTGACTGGCTCAGAGACCCAGTACTTC
TRBV28,TRBJ2-7,15,.,TRBD1,CASTQTGQVSYEQYF,TGTGCCAGCACCCAGACGGGACAGGTGAGCTACGAGCAGTACTTC
TRBV19,TRBJ2-3,17,.,TRBD1,CASSTSRDRDLTDTQYF,TGTGCCAGTAGTACGTCCCGGGACAGGGACCTCACAGATACGCAGTATTTT
TRBV7-3,TRBJ2-3,14,.,TRBD2,CASSLGLAADTQYF,TGTGCCAGCAGCTTAGGACTAGCTGCAGATACGCAGTATTTT
TRBV27,TRBJ2-7,15,.,TRBD1,CASRRQGGNSYEQYF,TGTGCCAGCAGGAGACAGGGCGGAAACTCCTACGAGCAGTACTTC
TRBV29-1,TRBJ2-5,12,.,.,CSADRSGETQYF,TGCAGCGCTGATAGGAGTGGCGAGACCCAGTACTTC
TRBV28,TRBJ1-2,12,.,.,CAANRGYNGYTF,TGTGCGGCTAACCGGGGGTATAATGGCTACACCTTC
TRBV28,TRBJ1-2,15,.,.,CASRNIRGQLNGYTF,TGTGCCAGCAGGAATATCAGGGGCCAATTAAATGGCTACACCTTC
TRBV12-3/TRBV12-4,TRBJ2-5,13,.,.,CASNLGLQETQYF,TGTGCCAGCAACTTGGGGCTCCAAGAGACCCAGTACTTC
TRBV5-4,TRBJ2-5,12,.,.,CASSPGPGTQYF,TGTGCCAGCAGCCCCGGCCCGGGGACCCAGTACTTC
TRBV11-2,TRBJ2-4,15,once,TRBD1,CASSKRQGAKNIQYF,TGTGCCAGCAGCAAGCGACAGGGCGCCAAAAACATTCAGTACTTC
TRBV24-1,TRBJ1-2,12,.,.,CATSDFGFRYTF,TGTGCCACCAGTGATTTCGGGTTCCGGTACACCTTC
TRBV4-2,TRBJ2-7,15,.,TRBD2,CASSQRSLAGVEQYF,TGTGCCAGCAGCCAAAGGAGCCTAGCGGGAGTCGAGCAGTACTTC
TRBV6-5,TRBJ1-1,15,.,.,CASSRAIRGDTEAFF,TGTGCCAGCAGTAGGGCGATACGGGGGGACACTGAAGCTTTCTTT